Listed here is a single T cell receptor (beta chain). Its antigen is not known. The sample comes from a study of radiation and T cells in renal cell carcinoma. The wider study: Nephrectomy followed 15 Gy stereotactic body radiation by 4 weeks.

There are 16 residues in the CDR3. The V end was cut by 2 bases, the J end by 1 base, with 14 bases between. Germline CDR1 reads SGHAT; CDR2 reads FQDESV (reference sequence). Only in-frame clones appear in the TCRdb table, and some are missing; sequencing was by immunoSEQ multiplex PCR. Of about 150,000 clones listed, 87% are singletons. Study findings and constraints: Top tumor clonotypes rose in blood 2 weeks post-radiation, then contracted. Baseline intratumoral clonotype presence is unknown without pretreatment biopsies.

Time point of the sample: blood 2 weeks post-SBRT. Treatment defined: 15 Gy SBRT to primary tumor, nephrectomy 4 weeks later. The source of this sequence is a woman between 50 and 59 years old with renal cell carcinoma. The rearrangement links TRBV11-1 to TRBJ1-1; TRBD1 might be the D (6 bases). The sample was blood, taken from a patient whose treatment included radiotherapy and nephrectomy. The chain's CDR3 is CASSLRSGDKNTEAFF. CDR3 sequence (DNA): TGTGCCAGCAGCTTACGGTCAGGGGATAAGAACACTGAAGCTTTCTTT.